Presented here are 6 T cell receptor beta chains from one specimen sequenced in a study of shared clonotypes between healthy human individuals. Only in-frame clones appear in the TCRdb table, and some are missing; sequencing was by immunoSEQ multiplex PCR. The sample includes approximately 1,500,000 clones, 95% to 97% of them seen just once. Sequencing used naive CD4+ T cells sorted from blood. Indicated subset: CD45RA+ positively selected. These receptors came from a man younger than 45 in good health.

This chain connects TRBV4-1 to TRBJ2-3, with D uncertain. The CDR3 consists of 14 residues. The V end lost 7 bases, the J end lost 2 bases, and 13 bases lay between the germline ends. Germline loops: CDR1 MGHRA, CDR2 YSYEKL. CDR3 residues: CASTRAQLTDTQYF. CDR3 sequence (DNA): TGCGCCAGCACCCGGGCCCAACTCACAGATACGCAGTATTTT.

This chain links TRBV15 with TRBJ2-3; D may correspond to TRBD1 or TRBD2 (5 bases each). The CDR3 covers 16 residues. Trimming stripped 1 base from V and 1 base from J, with 12 bases between. Germline V CDR1 and CDR2: LNHNV, YYDKDF (reference sequence). As DNA, the CDR3 is TGTGCCACCAGCAGAGTCCCGGGGCAGGGCACAGATACGCAGTATTTT. Translating gives CATSRVPGQGTDTQYF.

The chain is built from TRBV7-9 and TRBJ2-5, with a possible D match to TRBD1 (6 bases). Germline values: CDR1 SEHNR, CDR2 FQNEAQ (reference sequence). V was pared by 5 bases and J by 2 bases, with 12 bases between. The CDR3 spans 14 residues. CDR3 nucleotides: TGTGCCAGCAGCCACGGACAGCAACAAGAGACCCAGTACTTC. It encodes CASSHGQQQETQYF.

The chain employs TRBV28 and TRBJ2-7, with 7 bases that match TRBD2. V was pared by 7 bases and J by 5 bases, with 11 bases of the junction left unmatched. The CDR3 extends over 14 amino acids. Germline CDR1 MDHEN, CDR2 SYDVKM. The CDR3 DNA is TGTGCCAGCACCCCTATCGCGGGGGTCCACGAGCAGTACTTC. Its protein product is CASTPIAGVHEQYF.

J is TRBJ1-3 and V is TRBV5-4; D is uncertain. The ends were cut back, 4 bases at V and 0 bases at J, with 8 bases in the middle. Germline V gene data show CDR1 as SGHNT and CDR2 as YYREEE (reference sequence). The CDR3 is 14 residues long. The CDR3 DNA follows: TGTGCCAGCAGCAATGAACCCTCTGGAAACACCATATATTTT. This sequence encodes CASSNEPSGNTIYF.

The genes are TRBV4-2 and TRBJ2-1; the D is unclear. The germline V gene encodes CDR1 LGHNA and CDR2 YNFKEQ. CDR3 length equals 13 residues. V lost 0 bases and J lost 7, with 7 bases in between. The CDR3 DNA sequence: TGTGCCAGCAGCCAAGAGTACGCGAATGAGCAGTTCTTC. It specifies CASSQEYANEQFF.